This entry describes one T cell receptor (beta chain). No antigen is known for it. These data originate in a study of OX40 agonist ivuxolimab in advanced cancers. General study results and limits: The CD4+ and CD8+ T cells in the blood had expanded clonally by week 6 at 0.1 to 3.0 mg/kg. Still undetermined is the antigen specificity of the expanded peripheral T cells.

Method: immunoSEQ multiplex PCR; TCRdb's copy keeps in-frame clones and lacks some. The sample lists tens of thousands of clones, more than 75% occurring once. Deletions cut 7 bases from V and 3 bases from J, with 16 bases between. The CDR3 length is 14 residues. Germline CDR1 and CDR2: SGHRS and YFSETQ. The rearrangement joins TRBV5-1 to TRBJ1-1, with unresolved D. This sequence was found in an adult with an advanced solid tumor such as melanoma, head and neck, liver or kidney cancer. The source material was CD4+ or CD8+ T cells sorted from blood, sampled in a trial of the OX40 agonist ivuxolimab. The CDR3 region is CASRPRGDDTEAFF. The CDR3 nucleotides read TGCGCCAGCCGCCCACGAGGAGATGACACTGAAGCTTTCTTT. The variable domain in full, completed from reference TRBV5-1 and TRBJ1-1, reads KAGVTQTPRYLIKTRGQQVTLSCSPISGHRSVSWYQQTPGQGLQFLFEYFSETQRNKGNFPGRFSGRQFSNSRSEMNVSTLELGDSALYLCASRPRGDDTEAFFGQGTRLTVV.